This TCR beta chain was sequenced during a study of blood T cell repertoires in COVID-19. At the level of the study: Some COVID-19 samples were acute and others convalescent; all came from the United States, Italy and Spain. T cells, B-cell-depleted T cells, or PBMCs supplied cDNA or gDNA.

Authors' analysis steps: Nucleated cell number was recorded as an estimate derived from reference gene primer amplification. Produced via immunoSEQ multiplex PCR; TCRdb's table is partial and in-frame only. V, J and clone size reflect that table, while D and trimming were determined from the DNA. The sample shows roughly 100,000 clones, roughly nine tenths of them seen only once. From germline, CDR1 is SGHRS and CDR2 YFSETQ. The CDR3 loop spans 13 amino acids. V was pared by 5 bases and J by 5 bases, with 12 bases between. V gene TRBV5-1 combines with J gene TRBJ2-3, with D possibly matching TRBD2 (5 bases). Sequenced input: peripheral blood. The receptor was derived from a woman in her 70s with acute or convalescent COVID-19. The chain's CDR3 is CASRSRDGDTQYF. The CDR3 DNA sequence: TGCGCCAGCAGGTCGAGGGATGGAGATACGCAGTATTTT.